This passage covers 20 T cell receptor beta chains from one sample sequenced in a study of memory CD4+ T cells and cytomegalovirus serostatus. The sort gate was single viable CD3+CD4+CD8-CD45RO+ cells for memory CD4+ T cells. TCRdb's table, derived via immunoSEQ multiplex PCR, lists solely in-frame clones and lacks some. There are tens of thousands of clones in the sample; more than 70% occur only once, and about 0.51% lies in the top ten. The material sequenced was memory CD4+ T cells from blood. The receptors were gathered from an adult in good health and CMV-seronegative. Some clones in this sample may be carry-over from other donors' samples.

This clone occurred once. J is TRBJ2-1 and V is TRBV28, with 9 bases that match TRBD1. The CDR3 totals 15 residues. Germline assignment: CDR1 MDHEN and CDR2 SYDVKM. V gave up 3 bases and J gave up 6 bases; unmatched junction bases: 6. CDR3 in DNA: TGTGCCAGCAGTTTTCGGAGACAGGGGGGCAATGAGCAGTTCTTC. It specifies CASSFRRQGGNEQFF.

The rearrangement uses TRBV18 and TRBJ2-1; no clear D gene. The CDR3 runs 14 residues. The ends were cut back, 4 bases at V and 5 bases at J, with 12 bases in the middle. The V gene's germline CDR1 is KGHSH and CDR2 LQKENI. The CDR3 DNA sequence: TGTGCCAGCTCACACGGTCACAGTGACAATGAGCAGTTCTTC. Amino acid sequence: CASSHGHSDNEQFF.

This sequence joins TRBV27 and TRBJ1-6; D is ambiguous. The CDR3 sequence is 13 residues long. Trimming removed 6 bases at V and 1 base at J, with 4 bases between. Germline CDR1 is MNHEY and CDR2 is SMNVEV (reference sequence). In DNA, the CDR3 is TGTGCCAGCAGACTATCCTATAATTCACCCCTCCACTTT. Amino acids: CASRLSYNSPLHF.

The rearrangement joins TRBV27 to TRBJ2-1; TRBD2 aligns across 7 bases. Germline CDR1 is MNHEY and CDR2 is SMNVEV (reference sequence). The CDR3 contains 15 residues. V gave up 4 bases and J gave up 7 bases; unmatched junction bases: 10. The CDR3 here is CASSSRAGVLNEQFF. The DNA for the CDR3 is TGTGCCAGCAGTTCCCGGGCGGGAGTCCTGAATGAGCAGTTCTTC.

The chain couples TRBV27 to TRBJ2-1, with TRBD2 matching 9 bases. Germline values: CDR1 MNHEY, CDR2 SMNVEV (reference sequence). The length of the CDR3 is 15 residues. Trimming removed 8 bases from V and 3 bases from J; junction bases left unmatched: 8. The CDR3 loop is CASGSGRGIYNEQFF. The CDR3 region has the DNA TGTGCCAGCGGTAGCGGGAGAGGCATCTACAATGAGCAGTTCTTC.

The rearrangement links TRBV7-9 to TRBJ2-5; D uncertain. Germline V gene lookup returns CDR1 SEHNR and CDR2 FQNEAQ (reference sequence). Deletions cut 5 bases from V and 4 bases from J, with 17 bases between. The CDR3 has 15 residues. This chain's CDR3 is CASSPYAGQTETQYF. The CDR3 DNA reads as TGTGCCAGCAGCCCCTACGCAGGTCAAACAGAGACCCAGTACTTC.

The chain is built from TRBV2 and TRBJ1-2; D is ambiguous. The V end was cut by 5 bases, the J end by 8 bases, with 15 bases between. The V gene's germline CDR1 is SNHLY and CDR2 FYNNEI. This CDR3 contains 13 residues. CDR3 residues: CASSWARREGYTF. The CDR3 bases are TGTGCCAGCAGTTGGGCCCGGAGAGAAGGCTACACCTTC.

The genes are TRBV27 and TRBJ2-7; 11 bases agree with TRBD2. CDR3 size: 16 residues. Germline V CDR1 and CDR2: MNHEY, SMNVEV (reference sequence). Trimming at V came to 0 bases and at J to 7 bases, leaving 8 bases not matched to a gene. The CDR3 sequence is CASSLSPTSGTREQYF. CDR3 nucleotide sequence: TGTGCCAGCAGTTTATCTCCGACTAGCGGGACTCGGGAGCAGTACTTC.

V usage is TRBV6-6 and J usage is TRBJ2-7; TRBD1 might be the D (6 bases). CDR1 is MNHNY and CDR2 is SVGAGI in the germline V gene (reference sequence). V was cut by 5 bases and J by 0 bases, with 17 bases left in between. This CDR3 has 16 residues. The CDR3 here is CASSIQGIGISYEQYF. As DNA, the CDR3 is TGTGCCAGCAGTATACAGGGAATTGGAATCTCCTACGAGCAGTACTTC.

The chain is built from TRBV29-1 and TRBJ2-4, with 14 bases that match TRBD2. The germline V gene encodes CDR1 SQVTM and CDR2 ANQGSEA. V lost 7 bases to trimming and J lost 8 bases; unmatched junction nucleotides: 4. This CDR3 comprises 13 residues. The CDR3 bases are TGCAGCGCCCGACTAGCGGGAGGGGACATTCAGTACTTC. Amino acid sequence: CSARLAGGDIQYF. Looking up the rest from reference TRBV29-1 and TRBJ2-4 gives the full variable domain: SAVISQKPSRDICQRGTSLTIQCQVDSQVTMMFWYRQQPGQSLTLIATANQGSEATYESGFVIDKFPISRPNLTFSTLTVSNMSPEDSSIYLCSARLAGGDIQYFGAGTRLSVL.

The chain has TRBV30 and TRBJ1-2; no clear D. Germline loops: CDR1 GTSNPN, CDR2 SVGIG (reference sequence). Between the trimmed V and J ends, which lost 2 bases and 0 bases, there was a span of 7 bases. The CDR3 consists of 13 residues. The CDR3 nucleotides read TGTGCCTGGAGTTTTAGTTCTAACTATGGCTACACCTTC. This translates into CAWSFSSNYGYTF.

The chain combines TRBV7-3 with TRBJ2-3, with 13 bases fitting TRBD2. J gave up 5 bases and V 4 bases, and 9 bases lay outside the gene matches. The V gene's germline CDR1 is SGHTA and CDR2 FQGTGA. The CDR3 spans 17 residues. CDR3 sequence: CASSSHGLAGDRDTQYF. CDR3 coding DNA: TGTGCCAGCAGCTCGCACGGACTAGCGGGAGATAGAGATACGCAGTATTTT.

This chain joins TRBV2 and TRBJ1-2, with 8 nucleotides matching TRBD1. CDR1 is SNHLY and CDR2 is FYNNEI in the germline V gene. The ends lost 7 bases at V and 1 base at J; junction bases unmatched: 8. The CDR3 totals 15 residues. This CDR3 reads CASTDGQGFNYGYTF. The CDR3 nucleotides are TGTGCCAGCACCGATGGACAGGGATTTAACTATGGCTACACCTTC.

The V and J genes are TRBV10-2 and TRBJ2-5; no clear D. The CDR3 has 14 amino acids. Germline V gene data show CDR1 as WSHSY and CDR2 as SAAADI. V lost 7 bases to trimming and J lost 3 bases, with 15 bases between them. DNA for the CDR3: TGCGCCAGCAAGGGTTCCGGGTTTGAAGAGACCCAGTACTTC. Its protein is CASKGSGFEETQYF.

The rearrangement uses TRBV30 and TRBJ1-1; D gene unclear. This CDR3 is 13 amino acids long. Trimming left V 2 bases short and J 1 base short, with 8 bases between. Germline V gives CDR1 GTSNPN, CDR2 SVGIG (reference sequence). The CDR3 protein is CAWSQQSNTEAFF. CDR3 nucleotide sequence: TGTGCCTGGAGTCAACAGTCGAACACTGAAGCTTTCTTT.

The CDR3 sequence: CASSLSIGLAASKYF. In DNA form, the CDR3 reads TGTGCCAGCAGTCTCTCGATCGGACTAGCGGCTTCAAAGTATTTT. The rearrangement links TRBV6-5 to TRBJ2-3, with 10 positions matching TRBD2. The CDR3 is made up of 15 amino acids. CDR1 is MNHEY, CDR2 SVGAGI, per germline. J was trimmed by 13 bases and V by 5 bases; bases with no gene match: 15.

The table lists this clone with a count of one. The rearrangement links TRBV9 to TRBJ2-7; perhaps TRBD2 as D (7 bases). V was cut by 3 bases and J by 6 bases, with 19 bases left in between. CDR3 length: 15 residues. Germline CDR1 and CDR2: SGDLS and YYNGEE. The CDR3 DNA reads TGTGCCAGCAGCGCCCCTGGGGGGCGGGGGAGCGAGCAGTACTTC. The encoded protein is CASSAPGGRGSEQYF.

This clone came up once. This chain uses TRBV28 with TRBJ1-6; TRBD1 is a possible D gene (5 bases). There are 19 residues in the CDR3. Germline lookup yields CDR1 MDHEN and CDR2 SYDVKM. V was trimmed by 5 bases and J by 0 bases, leaving 20 bases between them. For the CDR3, the DNA is TGTGCCAGCAGTCCCCCCTCCACAGGTACCAGCTCCTATAATTCACCCCTCCACTTT. It codes for CASSPPSTGTSSYNSPLHF.

The chain is built from TRBV27 and TRBJ2-1, with 13 nucleotides matching TRBD2. This CDR3 contains 15 residues. Trimming at V came to 5 bases and at J to 6 bases, leaving 4 bases not matched to a gene. Germline-derived CDR1 and CDR2 are MNHEY and SMNVEV (reference sequence). CDR3 protein: CASSPRLAGGNEQFF. CDR3 nucleotides: TGTGCCAGCAGTCCCCGACTAGCGGGAGGCAATGAGCAGTTCTTC.

The V gene is TRBV7-8, the J gene TRBJ2-3, with D possibly being TRBD2 (5 bases). The CDR3 totals 15 residues. Trimming stripped 1 base from V and 4 bases from J, with 12 bases between. Germline V gives CDR1 SGHVS, CDR2 FQNEAQ. The DNA for the CDR3 is TGTGCCAGCAGCTTAGTACGGGGAGCCGCAGATACGCAGTATTTT. It codes for CASSLVRGAADTQYF.